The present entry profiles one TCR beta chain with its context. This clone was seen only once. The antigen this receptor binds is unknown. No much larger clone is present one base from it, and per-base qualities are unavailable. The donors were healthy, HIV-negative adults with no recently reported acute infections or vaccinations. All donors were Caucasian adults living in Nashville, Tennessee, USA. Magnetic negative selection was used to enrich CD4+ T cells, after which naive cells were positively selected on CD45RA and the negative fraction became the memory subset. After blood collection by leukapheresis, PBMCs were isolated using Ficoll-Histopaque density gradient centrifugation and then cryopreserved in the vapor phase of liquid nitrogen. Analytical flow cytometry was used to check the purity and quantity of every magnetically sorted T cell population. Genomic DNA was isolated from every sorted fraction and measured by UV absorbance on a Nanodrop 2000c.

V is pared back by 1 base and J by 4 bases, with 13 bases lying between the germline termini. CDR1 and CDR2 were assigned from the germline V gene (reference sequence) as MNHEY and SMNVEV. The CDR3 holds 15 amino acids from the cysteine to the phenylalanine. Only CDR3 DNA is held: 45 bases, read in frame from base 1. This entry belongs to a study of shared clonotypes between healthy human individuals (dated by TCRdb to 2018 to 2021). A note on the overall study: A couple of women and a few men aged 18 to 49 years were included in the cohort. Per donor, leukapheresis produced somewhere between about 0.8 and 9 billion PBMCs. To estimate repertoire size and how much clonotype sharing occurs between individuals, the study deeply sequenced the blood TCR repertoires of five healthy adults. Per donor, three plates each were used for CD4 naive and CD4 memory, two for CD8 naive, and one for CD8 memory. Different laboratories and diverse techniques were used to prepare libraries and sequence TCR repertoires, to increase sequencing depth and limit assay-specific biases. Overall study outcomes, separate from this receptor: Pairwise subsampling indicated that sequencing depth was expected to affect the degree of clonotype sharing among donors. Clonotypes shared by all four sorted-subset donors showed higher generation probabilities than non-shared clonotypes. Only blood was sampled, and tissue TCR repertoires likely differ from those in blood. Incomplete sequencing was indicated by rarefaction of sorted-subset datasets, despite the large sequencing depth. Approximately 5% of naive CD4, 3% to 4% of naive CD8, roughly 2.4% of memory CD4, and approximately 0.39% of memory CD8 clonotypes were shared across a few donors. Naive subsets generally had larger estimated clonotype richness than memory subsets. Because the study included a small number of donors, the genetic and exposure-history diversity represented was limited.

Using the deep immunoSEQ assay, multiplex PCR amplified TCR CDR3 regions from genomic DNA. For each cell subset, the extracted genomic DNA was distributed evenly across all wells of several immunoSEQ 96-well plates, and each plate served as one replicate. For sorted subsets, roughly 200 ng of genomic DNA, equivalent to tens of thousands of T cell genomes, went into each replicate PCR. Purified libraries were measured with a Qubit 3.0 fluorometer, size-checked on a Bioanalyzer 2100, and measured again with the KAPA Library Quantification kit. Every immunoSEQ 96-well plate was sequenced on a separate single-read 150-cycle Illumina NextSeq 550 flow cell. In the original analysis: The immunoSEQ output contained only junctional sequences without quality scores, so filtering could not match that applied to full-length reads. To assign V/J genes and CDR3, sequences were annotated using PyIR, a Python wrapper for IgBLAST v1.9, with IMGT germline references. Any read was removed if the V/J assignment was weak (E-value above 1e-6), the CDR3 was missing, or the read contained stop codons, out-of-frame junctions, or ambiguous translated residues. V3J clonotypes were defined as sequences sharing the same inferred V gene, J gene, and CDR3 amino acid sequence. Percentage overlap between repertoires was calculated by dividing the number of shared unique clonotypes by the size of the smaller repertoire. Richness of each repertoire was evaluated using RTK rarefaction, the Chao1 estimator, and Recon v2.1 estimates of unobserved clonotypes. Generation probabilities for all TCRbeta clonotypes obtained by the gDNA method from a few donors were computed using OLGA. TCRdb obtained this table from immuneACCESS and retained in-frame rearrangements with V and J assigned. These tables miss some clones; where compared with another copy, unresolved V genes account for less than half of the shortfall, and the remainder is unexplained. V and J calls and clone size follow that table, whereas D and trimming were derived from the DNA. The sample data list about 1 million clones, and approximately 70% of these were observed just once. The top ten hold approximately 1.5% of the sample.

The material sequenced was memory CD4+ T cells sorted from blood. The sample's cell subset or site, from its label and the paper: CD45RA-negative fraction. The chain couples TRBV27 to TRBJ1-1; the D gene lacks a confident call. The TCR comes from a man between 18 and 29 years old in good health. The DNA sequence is TGTGCCAGCAGTTTATTTTTCGGGTCGGGCACTGAAGCTTTCTTT. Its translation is CASSLFFGSGTEAFF.